Below are 29 T cell receptor beta chains sequenced from a single sample in a study of cytomegalovirus exposure and HLA in healthy donors. PCR employed 60 Vbeta and 13 Jbeta primers. TCRdb keeps only in-frame clones here, not all; method: immunoSEQ multiplex PCR. The sample has 75,000 to 100,000 clones; more than 60% are singletons. Sequences were obtained from PBMCs. The source of these receptors is a man aged 18 to 30 in good health and CMV-seropositive.

The rearrangement uses TRBV29-1 and TRBJ2-6; perhaps TRBD2 as D (5 bases). The length of the CDR3 is 15 residues. V shed 3 bases and J shed 1 base, with 10 bases lying between them. CDR1 is SQVTM and CDR2 is ANQGSEA in the germline V gene. The CDR3 loop reads CSVDIPGSGANVLTF. DNA of the CDR3: TGCAGCGTTGATATCCCGGGGTCTGGGGCCAACGTCCTGACTTTC. The complete variable domain, with remaining parts taken from reference TRBV29-1 and TRBJ2-6, reads SAVISQKPSRDICQRGTSLTIQCQVDSQVTMMFWYRQQPGQSLTLIATANQGSEATYESGFVIDKFPISRPNLTFSTLTVSNMSPEDSSIYLCSVDIPGSGANVLTFGAGSRLTVL.

This clone was seen a few times. This rearrangement joins TRBV7-9 to TRBJ1-1; D perhaps matches TRBD1 (6 bases). The CDR3 is made up of 17 amino acids. V lost 2 bases to trimming and J lost 0 bases, with 16 bases between them. From germline, CDR1 is SEHNR and CDR2 FQNEAQ (reference sequence). CDR3 region: CASSLTPWQGLNTEAFF. As DNA, the CDR3 is TGTGCCAGCAGCTTAACCCCCTGGCAGGGGCTGAACACTGAAGCTTTCTTT.

CDR3 region: CASTRDWGIENSPLHF. CDR3 DNA sequence: TGTGCCAGCACCCGGGACTGGGGCATCGAGAATTCACCCCTCCACTTT. This chain uses TRBV2 with TRBJ1-6, with a possible D match to TRBD1 (5 bases). V was pared by 7 bases and J by 7 bases, with 20 bases between. Per germline, CDR1 SNHLY and CDR2 FYNNEI. The CDR3 loop spans 16 amino acids.

The chain couples TRBV4-2 to TRBJ2-5; D might be TRBD2 (5 bases). The V gene's germline CDR1 is LGHNA and CDR2 YNFKEQ. The V end was cut by 1 base, the J end by 5 bases, with 14 bases between. CDR3 length: 15 amino acids. The CDR3 DNA reads TGTGCCAGCAGCCAAGGCAGAGGGAGTGAGGAGACCCAGTACTTC. As protein: CASSQGRGSEETQYF.

The J gene is TRBJ2-5, the V gene TRBV5-6, with 9 bases lining up with TRBD2. CDR1 and CDR2 from the germline V gene are SGHDT and YYEEEE. The CDR3 extends over 16 amino acids. The V and J ends lost 1 base and 5 bases, in that order; junction bases with no gene match: 9. The CDR3 sequence is CASSLMASGVGETQYF. The CDR3 coding sequence is TGTGCCAGCAGCTTGATGGCTAGCGGGGTTGGGGAGACCCAGTACTTC.

This rearrangement joins TRBV6-4 to TRBJ2-7, with TRBD1 matching 9 bases. Germline lookup yields CDR1 MRHNA and CDR2 SNTAGT. With 2 bases clipped from V and 5 bases from J, the junction kept 10 bases outside the gene matches. The CDR3 consists of 16 residues. This CDR3 is CASSDSAGQGFNEQYF. The CDR3 DNA reads as TGTGCCAGCAGTGACAGCGCGGGACAGGGATTTAACGAGCAGTACTTC.

The V and J genes are TRBV18 and TRBJ2-7, with 7 bases matching TRBD1. The CDR3 loop spans 14 amino acids. Germline V CDR1 and CDR2: KGHSH, LQKENI. The ends lost 1 base at V and 3 bases at J; junction bases unmatched: 3. In DNA, the CDR3 is TGTGCCAGCTCACCACGCCAGGGGGACTACGAGCAGTACTTC. Amino acids: CASSPRQGDYEQYF. Filled out from reference TRBV18 and TRBJ2-7, the complete variable domain reads NAGVMQNPRHLVRRRGQEARLRCSPMKGHSHVYWYRQLPEEGLKFMVYLQKENIIDESGMPKERFSAEFPKEGPSILRIQQVVRGDSAAYFCASSPRQGDYEQYFGPGTRLTVT.

V gene TRBV5-1 combines with J gene TRBJ1-1; a weak D match, TRBD1 (6 bases). The germline gives CDR1 SGHRS, CDR2 YFSETQ. The V end lost 7 bases, the J end lost 7 bases, and 14 bases lay between the germline ends. The CDR3 runs 12 residues. The CDR3: CASQGTAHEAFF. Written as DNA, the CDR3 is TGCGCCAGCCAGGGGACGGCACATGAAGCTTTCTTT.

V usage is TRBV28 and J usage is TRBJ2-5, with 13 positions matching TRBD2. Germline loops: CDR1 MDHEN, CDR2 SYDVKM. The junction had 13 bases not matched to a gene; V was cut back by 3 bases and J by 9 bases. CDR3 length: 17 amino acids. Written as DNA, the CDR3 is TGTGCCAGCAGTTTCCTCTGGGGGACTAGCGGGGAAGGGGCCCAGTACTTC. This sequence encodes CASSFLWGTSGEGAQYF.

The V call is TRBV6-1, the J call TRBJ2-6; TRBD1 might be the D (6 bases). The V end lost 3 bases, the J end lost 1 base, and 7 bases lay between the germline ends. The CDR3 is 15 amino acids. The germline CDR1 and CDR2 sequences are MNHNS and SASEGT. The CDR3 bases are TGTGCCAGCAGTGAGGGACAATCTGGGGCCAACGTCCTGACTTTC. It codes for CASSEGQSGANVLTF.

J is TRBJ1-4 and V is TRBV6-1, with 7 bases aligning to TRBD1. V was clipped by 5 bases and J by 8 bases; unmatched bases: 8. The germline gives CDR1 MNHNS, CDR2 SASEGT. The CDR3 has 14 amino acids. For the CDR3, the DNA is TGTGCCAGCAGTCTGGACAGGCCGGACGAAAAACTGTTTTTT. It codes for CASSLDRPDEKLFF.

This clone is a singleton in its sample. The V and J genes are TRBV5-6 and TRBJ2-5, with 9 bases matching TRBD1. The DNA end is a closer match to TRBJ2-7, so the J assignment may be wrong. The CDR3 loop spans 15 amino acids. Germline CDR1 reads SGHDT; CDR2 reads YYEEEE. CDR3 nucleotide sequence: TGTGCCAGCAGCCTCCGGGACAGGGACGCCTACGAGCAGTACTTC. This codes for CASSLRDRDAYEQYF.

This clone was seen more than once but under ten times. CDR3 sequence reads: CASSFKDTQYF. DNA for the CDR3: TGTGCCAGCAGTTTTAAAGATACGCAGTATTTT. This chain links TRBV28 with TRBJ2-3; no definite D call. CDR3 length: 11 residues. With 3 bases removed from V and 5 bases from J, the gap between germline ends came to 3 bases. The germline V gene encodes CDR1 MDHEN and CDR2 SYDVKM.

The chain employs TRBV5-6 and TRBJ2-1, with 8 bases matching TRBD1. V shed 4 bases and J 8 bases; nucleotides not matched to a gene: 11. The CDR3 is 15 amino acids. Per germline, CDR1 SGHDT and CDR2 YYEEEE. CDR3 DNA: TGTGCCAGCAGCCCAGCGGACAGGGTGGATCATGAGCAGTTCTTC. Amino acids: CASSPADRVDHEQFF.

J is TRBJ2-1 and V is TRBV30; a weak D match, TRBD1 (5 bases). Germline CDR1 GTSNPN, CDR2 SVGIG (reference sequence). The CDR3 is 13 amino acids. V was pared by 0 bases and J by 6 bases, with 9 bases between. The CDR3 DNA sequence: TGTGCCTGGAGTGTGGTAAGGGGCAATGAGCAGTTCTTC. Protein: CAWSVVRGNEQFF.

With regard to this clone: Other nucleotide sequences from this sample produce the same CDR3. The V gene is TRBV4-1, the J gene TRBJ2-2; TRBD1 might be the D (5 bases). The CDR3 is 13 residues long. V lost 4 bases, J lost 5 bases, and 8 bases lay in between. Germline values: CDR1 MGHRA, CDR2 YSYEKL. The CDR3 DNA reads TGCGCCAGCAGCCCCAGGGATACCGGGGAGCTGTTTTTT. As protein: CASSPRDTGELFF.

This chain connects TRBV6-5 to TRBJ1-4; 7 nucleotides match TRBD1. This CDR3 is 15 amino acids long. Per germline, CDR1 MNHEY and CDR2 SVGAGI. Trimming took 8 bases from V and 5 from J; bases not matched to a gene: 11. The CDR3 DNA reads TGTGCCAGCCGTACCGGAGGGGGCGGGAATGAAAAACTGTTTTTT. Amino acid sequence: CASRTGGGGNEKLFF.

This chain uses TRBV5-1 with TRBJ2-7; 11 bases agree with TRBD1. V lost 9 bases, J lost 0 bases, and 8 bases stayed unmatched. The germline gives CDR1 SGHRS, CDR2 YFSETQ. This CDR3 is built from 15 residues. Here the CDR3 reads CATSEGTGGSYEQYF. DNA of the CDR3: TGCGCCACCTCCGAGGGGACAGGGGGCTCCTACGAGCAGTACTTC.

The V gene is TRBV2, the J gene TRBJ2-7, with 7 positions matching TRBD2. This CDR3 has 12 residues. Germline V gene data show CDR1 as SNHLY and CDR2 as FYNNEI. The ends lost 8 bases at V and 7 bases at J; junction bases unmatched: 8. As DNA, the CDR3 is TGTGCCAGCCCGGGAGGCGGTACTGAGCAGTACTTC. Residues: CASPGGGTEQYF.

V usage is TRBV5-1 and J usage is TRBJ2-7; 7 positions agree with TRBD1. With V trimmed by 4 bases and J by 3 bases, 7 bases remained unmatched. The length of the CDR3 is 14 residues. CDR1 and CDR2 (germline): SGHRS, YFSETQ. CDR3 protein: CASSITGEGYEQYF. CDR3 coding DNA: TGCGCCAGCAGCATTACAGGGGAAGGCTACGAGCAGTACTTC.

This clone was seen more than once but under ten times. The V and J genes are TRBV29-1 and TRBJ2-1; tentatively, D is TRBD2 (6 bases). The germline V gene encodes CDR1 SQVTM and CDR2 ANQGSEA. The CDR3 sequence is 14 residues long. V was cut by 3 bases and J by 0 bases, with 9 bases left in between. The CDR3: CSVDQGLSYNEQFF. The CDR3 DNA sequence: TGCAGCGTTGACCAGGGACTCTCCTACAATGAGCAGTTCTTC.

This chain joins TRBV10-1 and TRBJ2-7, with TRBD2 matching over 7 bases. CDR3 length: 14 residues. Germline CDR1 WNHNN, CDR2 SYGVQD (reference sequence). Trimming at V came to 0 bases and at J to 1 base, leaving 0 bases not matched to a gene. The CDR3 DNA follows: TGCGCCAGCAGTGAGTCCGGGGGGTCCTACGAGCAGTACTTC. Translation: CASSESGGSYEQYF.

This clone has only a few counts. The chain recombines TRBV5-5 with TRBJ2-1; 7 nucleotides match TRBD1. Germline values: CDR1 SGHKS, CDR2 YYEKEE (reference sequence). There are 15 residues in the CDR3. Trimming took 4 bases from V and 3 from J; bases not matched to a gene: 7. The chain's CDR3 is CASSRYRGVYNEQFF. Written as DNA, the CDR3 is TGTGCCAGCAGCCGTTACAGGGGAGTCTACAATGAGCAGTTCTTC. Full variable domain (remainder filled in from reference TRBV5-5 and TRBJ2-1): DAGVTQSPTHLIKTRGQQVTLRCSPISGHKSVSWYQQVLGQGPQFIFQYYEKEERGRGNFPDRFSARQFPNYSSELNVNALLLGDSALYLCASSRYRGVYNEQFFGPGTRLTVL.

J is TRBJ2-3 and V is TRBV5-4, with 13 bases fitting TRBD2. Germline V gene data show CDR1 as SGHNT and CDR2 as YYREEE (reference sequence). The CDR3 spans 14 residues. V shed 3 bases, J shed 14 bases, and the junction held 9 bases outside the gene matches. The DNA for the CDR3 is TGTGCCAGCAGCTCCCCGACTAGCGGGGGGACGAGGTATTTT. Its protein is CASSSPTSGGTRYF.

This clone was seen more than once but under ten times. This chain links TRBV19 with TRBJ2-6, with 7 bases matching TRBD1. The CDR3 totals 15 residues. V lost 4 bases to trimming and J lost 2 bases; unmatched junction nucleotides: 2. Germline assignment: CDR1 LNHDA and CDR2 SQIVND (reference sequence). The CDR3 region has the DNA TGTGCCAGTAGTACCGGACAGGCTGGGGCCAACGTCCTGACTTTC. Amino acid sequence: CASSTGQAGANVLTF.

The chain couples TRBV5-6 to TRBJ2-5; 14 nucleotides align to TRBD2. V shed 3 bases and J 4 bases; nucleotides not matched to a gene: 2. The germline gives CDR1 SGHDT, CDR2 YYEEEE. This CDR3 comprises 15 residues. The CDR3 DNA reads as TGTGCCAGCAGCTCGGGACTAGCGGGGGTAGAGACCCAGTACTTC. Its translation is CASSSGLAGVETQYF.

The chain recombines TRBV27 with TRBJ2-7, with TRBD1 matching over 9 bases. The germline gives CDR1 MNHEY, CDR2 SMNVEV (reference sequence). Trimming removed 5 bases from V and 3 bases from J; junction bases left unmatched: 5. The CDR3 is 14 amino acids. The CDR3 DNA reads as TGTGCCAGCAGTCTAGGGACAGGGCTCTACGAGCAGTACTTC. Residues: CASSLGTGLYEQYF.

A remark on this clone: At one end the junction does not follow the germline gene, possibly because of a read error. The chain links TRBV2 to TRBJ2-1; 7 bases line up with TRBD1. Per the germline V gene, CDR1 is SNHLY and CDR2 is FYNNEI. The CDR3 extends over 14 amino acids. The CDR3 coding sequence is TGTGCCAGCAGGGAAGACAGGGTTCGCAATGAGCAGTTCTTC. It translates to CASREDRVRNEQFF.

A single count supports this clone. In the same sample, other DNA sequences code for this CDR3. This chain links TRBV27 with TRBJ1-5, with 9 bases identical to TRBD1. CDR3 length: 14 amino acids. The V segment lost 5 bases and the J segment 4 bases; nucleotides outside the gene matches: 3. Germline CDR1 MNHEY, CDR2 SMNVEV (reference sequence). In nucleotides, the CDR3 is TGTGCCAGCAGTCCGGGACAGGGAAATCAGCCCCAGCATTTT. It is translated as CASSPGQGNQPQHF.